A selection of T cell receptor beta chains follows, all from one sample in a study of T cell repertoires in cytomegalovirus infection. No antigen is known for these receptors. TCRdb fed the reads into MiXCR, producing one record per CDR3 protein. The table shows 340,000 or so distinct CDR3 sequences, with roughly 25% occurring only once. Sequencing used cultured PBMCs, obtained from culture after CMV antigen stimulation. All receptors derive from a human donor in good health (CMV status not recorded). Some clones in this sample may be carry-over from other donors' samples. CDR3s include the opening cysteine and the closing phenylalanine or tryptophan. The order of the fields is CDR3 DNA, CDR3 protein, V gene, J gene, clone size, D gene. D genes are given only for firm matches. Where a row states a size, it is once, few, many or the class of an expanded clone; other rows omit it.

TGTGCCAGCGGATACGCTAACTATGGCTACACCTTC	CASGYANYGYTF	TRBV27	TRBJ1-2	-	-
TGTGCCAGCAGTGAAGCGGTGCAGGGGAGGTACGAGACCCAGTACTTC	CASSEAVQGRYETQYF	TRBV2	TRBJ2-5	-	-
TGTGCTAGTGGTTTGGTAATCGGAAACTCCTACAATGAGCAGTTCTTC	CASGLVIGNSYNEQFF	TRBV12-5	TRBJ2-1	many	-
TGTGCCAGTAGTTTGGGGGACAGCCCTGATTCACCCCTCCACTTT	CASSLGDSPDSPLHF	TRBV19	TRBJ1-6	few	TRBD1
TGTGCCAGCAGTTTTGGGGGACAGGGCGCTTTTGTGGCTGAAGCTTTCTTT	CASSFGGQGAFVAEAFF	TRBV12-3/TRBV12-4	TRBJ1-1	-	TRBD1
TGTGCCAGCAGCTTCTCAAGTGACAGGGGGTTCTCTGGGGCCAACGTCCTGACTTTC	CASSFSSDRGFSGANVLTF	TRBV7-9	TRBJ2-6	-	TRBD1
TGTGCCAGCAGCACCCGGGGACGGGGTGGCTACACCTTC	CASSTRGRGGYTF	TRBV28	TRBJ1-2	many	-
TGTGCCAGTGGAAACCGGGACAGAAGACTATATAGCAATCAGCCCCAGCATTTT	CASGNRDRRLYSNQPQHF	TRBV19	TRBJ1-5	few	TRBD1
TGTGCCAGCAGAAGCGGGGGGGATACGCAGTATTTT	CASRSGGDTQYF	TRBV7-2	TRBJ2-3	many	TRBD2
TGCAGTGCTCTTAATCGGGGATTTGGGACCTACAATGAGCAGTTCTTC	CSALNRGFGTYNEQFF	TRBV20-1	TRBJ2-1	few	-
TGTGCCAGCAGCTCGGGGGACAGAAAAAATTCACCCCTCCACTTT	CASSSGDRKNSPLHF	TRBV5-4	TRBJ1-6	-	TRBD1
TGTGCCACCAGCAGAGATAGTGGCTGGGAGCAGCATTTT	CATSRDSGWEQHF	TRBV15	TRBJ1-5	-	-
TGCGCCAGCAGCTTGGAACACATGAACACTGAAGCTTTCTTT	CASSLEHMNTEAFF	TRBV5-1	TRBJ1-1	-	-
TGTGCCAGCAGCTCGGGACTAAGCGAGGCAGATACGCAGTATTTT	CASSSGLSEADTQYF	TRBV7-2	TRBJ2-3	many	TRBD2
TGTGCCAGCAGCCCCTACTTCGGGACAATTAATTCACCCCTCCACTTT	CASSPYFGTINSPLHF	TRBV7-9	TRBJ1-6	-	-
TGTGCCAGCTCACCATTACTAGCGAACACCGGGGAGCTGTTTTTT	CASSPLLANTGELFF	TRBV18	TRBJ2-2	few	-
TGTGCCAGCAGTTACTCCGGGACAGGGGGCTACGAGCAGTACTTC	CASSYSGTGGYEQYF	TRBV6-5	TRBJ2-7	few	TRBD1
TGTGCCAGCAGTATCGGACTTATAAAAGGCTATGGCTACACCTTC	CASSIGLIKGYGYTF	TRBV2	TRBJ1-2	few	-
TGTGCCAGCAGCTTTTCAGGGCGACTAGCGGAGACCCAGTACTTC	CASSFSGRLAETQYF	TRBV7-2	TRBJ2-5	many	TRBD2
TGTGCCAGCAGAGGACAGGGGGCGGCTGGGGCCAACGTCCTGACTTTC	CASRGQGAAGANVLTF	TRBV5-4	TRBJ2-6	-	TRBD1
TGTGCCAGTAGTATGATGGGCTATGGCTACACCTTC	CASSMMGYGYTF	TRBV19	TRBJ1-2	few	-